The 32 T cell receptor beta chains reported below all come from one sample, sequenced in a study of identifying expanded T cells in peripheral blood. Libraries were prepared by immunoSEQ multiplex PCR; TCRdb keeps only in-frame clonotypes and omits some of them. The table shows about 94,000 clones, with approximately 91% occurring only once. Sequencing was done on a sample of blood. The receptor set was obtained from a person between 18 and 70 years old in good health.

The chain is built from TRBV27 and TRBJ1-3; a weak D match, TRBD1 (5 bases). V dropped 2 bases and J dropped 0 bases, with 8 bases sitting between them. The CDR3 consists of 15 residues. Per germline, CDR1 MNHEY and CDR2 SMNVEV (reference sequence). This chain's CDR3 is CASSLRGFSGNTIYF. CDR3 bases: TGTGCCAGCAGTTTAAGGGGTTTCTCTGGAAACACCATATATTTT.

The genes are TRBV5-1 and TRBJ1-1; D is uncertain. The V gene's germline CDR1 is SGHRS and CDR2 YFSETQ. This CDR3 is 11 amino acids long. The ends were cut back, 4 bases at V and 0 bases at J, with 1 base in the middle. CDR3 residues: CASSVNTEAFF. Written as DNA, the CDR3 is TGCGCCAGCAGCGTGAACACTGAAGCTTTCTTT.

The chain's CDR3 is CASSERQGARTTNEKLFF. The CDR3 DNA sequence: TGTGCCAGCAGTGAGAGACAGGGGGCCAGAACAACTAATGAAAAACTGTTTTTT. The V call is TRBV25-1, the J call TRBJ1-4, with TRBD1 identical over 10 bases. From germline, CDR1 is MGHDK and CDR2 SYGVNS. The CDR3 loop spans 18 amino acids. V lost 3 bases to trimming and J lost 0 bases; unmatched junction nucleotides: 7.

The chain is built from TRBV7-9 and TRBJ2-5; D uncertain. The CDR3 is made up of 12 amino acids. In germline, CDR1 is SEHNR, CDR2 FQNEAQ (reference sequence). V shed 6 bases and J shed 7 bases, with 12 bases lying between them. CDR3 loop: CASRVSLGTQYF. The CDR3 coding sequence is TGTGCCAGCAGGGTTAGCTTGGGGACCCAGTACTTC.

The chain employs TRBV1 and TRBJ2-7. TRBV1 is a pseudogene locus. This CDR3 has 18 residues. CDR3 sequence (DNA): TGCACCAGCAGCCAAGATTCAATACCGGGACCGGCCTCCTACGAGCAGTACTTC. It specifies CTSSQDSIPGPASYEQYF.

The V and J genes are TRBV28 and TRBJ1-5; D gene ambiguous. V lost 2 bases to trimming and J lost 4 bases, with 12 bases between them. CDR1 and CDR2 (germline): MDHEN, SYDVKM. This CDR3 comprises 15 residues. DNA of the CDR3: TGTGCCAGCAGTTTAGTTGCCAGTGAAAATCAGCCCCAGCATTTT. It is translated as CASSLVASENQPQHF.

CDR3 in amino acids: CASSESPVVGGVRSYEQYF. In DNA form, the CDR3 reads TGTGCCAGCAGTGAATCCCCTGTTGTAGGGGGCGTTAGGTCCTACGAGCAGTACTTC. The chain links TRBV2 to TRBJ2-7, with 7 positions matching TRBD1. Germline loops: CDR1 SNHLY, CDR2 FYNNEI. J lost 1 base, V lost 2 bases, and 17 bases had no gene match. The CDR3 is 19 residues long.

The chain joins TRBV19 to TRBJ2-4; 8 bases align to TRBD2. The CDR3 totals 16 residues. Germline CDR1 reads LNHDA; CDR2 reads SQIVND (reference sequence). V trimming: 6 bases; J trimming: 3 bases; junction bases outside the gene matches: 10. CDR3 DNA sequence: TGTGCCAGTAGCCCCGGACTAGCTACTGGCAAAAACATTCAGTACTTC. It is translated as CASSPGLATGKNIQYF.

This clone was seen only a few times. The rearrangement links TRBV2 to TRBJ1-2; 10 bases fit TRBD1. The J segment lost 6 bases and the V segment lost 6 bases, leaving 10 bases of the junction unmatched. The length of the CDR3 is 15 residues. Germline lookup yields CDR1 SNHLY and CDR2 FYNNEI. CDR3: CASRAVGQGGHGYTF. As DNA, the CDR3 is TGTGCCAGCAGGGCCGTAGGACAGGGGGGACATGGCTACACCTTC.

The CDR3 DNA sequence: TGTGCCAGCACCATTCTGGGACCGAGGTTTAAAGAAAATGAAAAACTGTTTTTT. Translated: CASTILGPRFKENEKLFF. The chain employs TRBV5-5 and TRBJ1-4; tentatively, D is TRBD1 (5 bases). The germline V and J ends were trimmed by 6 bases and 5 bases, with 26 bases remaining between them. This CDR3 is 18 amino acids long. From germline, CDR1 is SGHKS and CDR2 YYEKEE (reference sequence).

This clone was counted a few times. This chain links TRBV7-3 with TRBJ2-1; TRBD2 agrees at 12 bases. The J segment lost 5 bases and the V segment lost 4 bases, leaving 3 bases of the junction unmatched. The CDR3 length is 15 residues. Germline loops: CDR1 SGHTA, CDR2 FQGTGA. DNA for the CDR3: TGTGCCAGCAGCTCTAGCGGGAGGGCCCACAATGAGCAGTTCTTC. As protein: CASSSSGRAHNEQFF.

The chain uses TRBV2 and TRBJ2-7; D may be TRBD1 (5 bases). The CDR3 is made up of 18 amino acids. The germline V and J ends were trimmed by 4 bases and 0 bases, with 22 bases remaining between them. In germline, CDR1 is SNHLY, CDR2 FYNNEI. The CDR3 DNA reads TGTGCCAGCAGTGGAGTAATACTCACAGGTTCCGGCTCCTACGAGCAGTACTTC. It is translated as CASSGVILTGSGSYEQYF.

This chain links TRBV29-1 with TRBJ2-1; TRBD1 matches 7 bases. V lost 6 bases to trimming and J lost 0 bases; unmatched junction nucleotides: 2. The CDR3 has 13 residues. Germline V gene data show CDR1 as SQVTM and CDR2 as ANQGSEA. The CDR3 spells CSVDRFSYNEQFF. For the CDR3, the DNA is TGCAGCGTGGACAGGTTCTCCTACAATGAGCAGTTCTTC.

The CDR3 protein is CASDVGGGGNEQFF. The CDR3 DNA reads as TGCGCCAGCGACGTAGGCGGGGGAGGCAATGAGCAGTTCTTC. The gene calls are TRBV5-1 and TRBJ2-1; 7 positions agree with TRBD2. Losses at the gene ends were 7 bases for V and 6 bases for J; bases not matched to a gene: 10. Germline V gene sequence: CDR1 SGHRS, CDR2 YFSETQ. The CDR3 length is 14 residues.

The chain recombines TRBV7-9 with TRBJ2-1, with 7 bases that match TRBD1. From germline, CDR1 is SEHNR and CDR2 FQNEAQ (reference sequence). With 6 bases clipped from V and 3 bases from J, the junction kept 11 bases outside the gene matches. The CDR3 totals 16 residues. The CDR3 sequence is CASSSNTGAGYNEQFF. The CDR3 DNA reads as TGTGCCAGCAGTTCAAACACAGGGGCGGGCTACAATGAGCAGTTCTTC.

This rearrangement joins TRBV15 to TRBJ2-7, with 12 bases aligning to TRBD2. The CDR3 sequence is 17 residues long. Losses at the gene ends were 5 bases for V and 4 bases for J; bases not matched to a gene: 12. Germline CDR1 is LNHNV and CDR2 is YYDKDF (reference sequence). The DNA for the CDR3 is TGTGCCACCAGCGACCGACCTCCGGGACTAGCGGGTTACGAGCAGTACTTC. Encoded protein: CATSDRPPGLAGYEQYF. The full variable domain, with the rest looked up from reference TRBV15 and TRBJ2-7, is DAMVIQNPRYQVTQFGKPVTLSCSQTLNHNVMYWYQQKSSQAPKLLFHYYDKDFNNEADTPDNFQSRRPNTSFCFLDIRSPGLGDTAMYLCATSDRPPGLAGYEQYFGPGTRLTVT.

The V and J genes are TRBV9 and TRBJ2-3; D unclear. Germline V CDR1 and CDR2: SGDLS, YYNGEE. The CDR3 is 15 residues long. Trimming pared 4 bases from V and 2 bases from J, leaving 14 bases between. The CDR3 DNA follows: TGTGCCAGCAGCCCCCACCGATCTTTCACAGATACGCAGTATTTT. This translates into CASSPHRSFTDTQYF.

The J gene is TRBJ2-2, the V gene TRBV12-5; 9 positions match TRBD2. Germline V CDR1 and CDR2: LGHNT, FRNRAP. The CDR3 is 16 amino acids. The V and J ends lost 2 bases and 7 bases, in that order; junction bases with no gene match: 8. CDR3: CASGLRLAGSNGELFF. CDR3 DNA: TGTGCTAGTGGTTTGCGGCTAGCGGGGTCCAACGGGGAGCTGTTTTTT.

CDR3 DNA sequence: TGCGCCAGCAGTCTTCTTGACCAAAACACTGAAGCTTTCTTT. It yields the protein CASSLLDQNTEAFF. The rearrangement joins TRBV23-1 to TRBJ1-1; D is ambiguous. TRBV23-1 counts as an open reading frame of uncertain function. The CDR3 length is 14 residues. Trimming took 4 bases from V and 2 from J, leaving 11 bases between them.

The V and J genes are TRBV7-2 and TRBJ1-5; D remains unclear. Trimming pared 5 bases from V and 4 bases from J, leaving 9 bases between. Germline V gene sequence: CDR1 SGHTA, CDR2 FQGNSA. The CDR3 runs 13 residues. In DNA, the CDR3 is TGTGCCAGCAGCGCCGAGAGGAATCAGCCCCAGCATTTT. Its translation is CASSAERNQPQHF.

The J gene is TRBJ1-2, the V gene TRBV7-8; unclear D gene. The CDR3 consists of 12 residues. Per the germline V gene, CDR1 is SGHVS and CDR2 is FQNEAQ. Trimming shortened V by 5 bases and J by 7 bases, and 11 bases separated the two germline ends. The CDR3 is CASSGLVSGYTF. The CDR3 nucleotides read TGTGCCAGCAGCGGACTAGTTAGTGGCTACACCTTC.

This clone has a single count. V and J are TRBV29-1 and TRBJ2-2; D tentatively fits TRBD1 or TRBD2 (5 bases each). CDR1 and CDR2 from the germline V gene are SQVTM and ANQGSEA. V gave up 4 bases and J gave up 7 bases, with 10 bases separating them. The CDR3 spans 12 residues. The CDR3 spells CSVGEQGGELFF. CDR3 DNA sequence: TGCAGCGTTGGGGAGCAGGGCGGGGAGCTGTTTTTT.

The rearrangement joins TRBV5-6 to TRBJ2-7; D gene uncertain. V lost 3 bases to trimming and J lost 3 bases, with 13 bases between them. The CDR3 length is 14 residues. Germline CDR1 and CDR2: SGHDT and YYEEEE. In nucleotides, the CDR3 is TGTGCCAGCAGCTCCGGACGCAAAGACTACGAGCAGTACTTC. The encoded protein is CASSSGRKDYEQYF.

The V and J genes are TRBV11-3 and TRBJ2-7, with TRBD2 as a possible D gene (6 bases). This CDR3 has 13 residues. Trimming cost V 1 base and J 4 bases, with 8 bases left between them. Germline assignment: CDR1 SGHNT and CDR2 YENEEA. The CDR3 nucleotides are TGTGCCAGCAGCTTAGTGGGGGGATACGAGCAGTACTTC. This codes for CASSLVGGYEQYF. The variable domain in full, with the rest retrieved from reference TRBV11-3 and TRBJ2-7, is EAGVVQSPRYKIIEKKQPVAFWCNPISGHNTLYWYLQNLGQGPELLIRYENEEAVDDSQLPKDRFSAERLKGVDSTLKIQPAELGDSAVYLCASSLVGGYEQYFGPGTRLTVT.

The chain employs TRBV30 and TRBJ1-1; unclear D gene. This CDR3 is 12 amino acids long. CDR1 is GTSNPN, CDR2 SVGIG, per germline (reference sequence). The germline V and J ends were trimmed by 6 bases and 0 bases, with 8 bases remaining between them. The CDR3 sequence is CACQRLNTEAFF. The CDR3 DNA reads as TGTGCCTGCCAGAGACTGAACACTGAAGCTTTCTTT.

The chain employs TRBV10-3 and TRBJ2-1; TRBD2 matches at 8 bases. The CDR3 totals 15 residues. CDR1 is ENHRY and CDR2 is SYGVKD in the germline V gene. V lost 2 bases and J lost 4; bases outside the gene matches: 4. The CDR3 region is CAISEQSGGYNEQFF. Here the CDR3 DNA reads TGTGCCATCAGTGAGCAAAGCGGGGGTTACAATGAGCAGTTCTTC.

The chain employs TRBV14 and TRBJ2-7; D could derive from TRBD1 or TRBD2 (5 bases each). Deletions cut 4 bases from V and 3 bases from J, with 13 bases between. This CDR3 has 14 residues. Germline CDR1 reads SGHDN; CDR2 reads FVKESK. CDR3 nucleotides: TGTGCCAGCAGCCTGCTCCTTGGGGGCTACGAGCAGTACTTC. Translated, it gives CASSLLLGGYEQYF.

The chain employs TRBV7-2 and TRBJ1-5, with 7 bases fitting TRBD1. Trimming took 5 bases from V and 3 from J; bases not matched to a gene: 10. This CDR3 comprises 16 residues. Looked up from germline, CDR1 is SGHTA and CDR2 is FQGNSA. The CDR3 loop reads CASSRSGQTYNQPQHF. In nucleotides, the CDR3 is TGTGCCAGCAGCCGTTCGGGACAGACATACAATCAGCCCCAGCATTTT.

This chain uses TRBV19 with TRBJ1-4; 9 positions agree with TRBD1. Germline assignment: CDR1 LNHDA and CDR2 SQIVND (reference sequence). CDR3 length: 15 amino acids. V trimming: 2 bases; J trimming: 6 bases; junction bases outside the gene matches: 4. The CDR3, as DNA: TGTGCCAGTAGTATAAGGGGGACAGGGTATGAAAAACTGTTTTTT. Encoded protein: CASSIRGTGYEKLFF.

The CDR3 sequence: CASGVMSNQPQHF. Written as DNA, the CDR3 is TGTGCCAGCGGGGTAATGAGCAATCAGCCCCAGCATTTT. This chain uses TRBV6-5 with TRBJ1-5, with unresolved D. The V gene lost 8 bases and the J gene lost 1 base, with 9 bases spanning the gap. Germline V gene data show CDR1 as MNHEY and CDR2 as SVGAGI. The CDR3 totals 13 residues.

CDR3 sequence reads: CASSRTSGGLVDTQYF. CDR3 coding DNA: TGTGCCAGCAGCAGGACTAGCGGGGGGTTGGTGGATACGCAGTATTTT. The chain uses TRBV7-6 and TRBJ2-3; 14 positions match TRBD2. The CDR3 consists of 16 residues. Losses at the gene ends were 5 bases for V and 6 bases for J; bases not matched to a gene: 7. CDR1 and CDR2 (germline): SGHVS, FNYEAQ.

V usage is TRBV2 and J usage is TRBJ1-5, with D perhaps matching TRBD1 (6 bases). V was shortened by 4 bases and J by 6 bases, with 19 bases between the two germline ends. CDR3 size: 16 residues. CDR1 is SNHLY and CDR2 is FYNNEI in the germline V gene. CDR3 in amino acids: CASSAAGTSNGQPQHF. CDR3 bases: TGTGCCAGCAGTGCTGCCGGGACATCGAATGGTCAGCCCCAGCATTTT.